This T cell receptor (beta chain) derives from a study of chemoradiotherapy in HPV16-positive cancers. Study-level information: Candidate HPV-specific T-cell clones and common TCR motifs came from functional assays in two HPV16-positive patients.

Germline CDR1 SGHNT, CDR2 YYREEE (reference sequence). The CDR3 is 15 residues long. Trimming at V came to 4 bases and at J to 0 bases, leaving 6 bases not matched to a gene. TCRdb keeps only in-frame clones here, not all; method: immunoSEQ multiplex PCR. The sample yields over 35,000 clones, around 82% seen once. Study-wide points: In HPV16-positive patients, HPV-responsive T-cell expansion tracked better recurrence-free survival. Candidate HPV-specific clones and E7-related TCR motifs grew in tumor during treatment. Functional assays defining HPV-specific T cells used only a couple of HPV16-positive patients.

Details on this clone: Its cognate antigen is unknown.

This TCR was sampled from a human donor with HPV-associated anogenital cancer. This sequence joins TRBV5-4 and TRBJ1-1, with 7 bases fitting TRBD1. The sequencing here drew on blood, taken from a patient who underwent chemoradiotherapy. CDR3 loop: CASSPSRGMNTEAFF. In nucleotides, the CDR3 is TGTGCCAGCAGCCCCTCCAGGGGGATGAACACTGAAGCTTTCTTT.